What follows are 3 T cell receptor beta chains derived from one specimen sequenced in a study of T cell responses to AZD1222 COVID-19 vaccine. Generated by immunoSEQ multiplex PCR, the TCRdb table keeps only in-frame clones and is missing some. The profile shows about 96,000 clones, about 90% of them singletons. The sequences come from peripheral blood, collected on day 0 of MenACWY control vaccination. The source of these receptors is an adult in good health.

This clone has just one count. The CDR3 nucleotides are TGTGCCAGCAGTTATTCAGGACAGAGCGACTACGAGCAGTACTTC. Its translation: CASSYSGQSDYEQYF. The V and J genes are TRBV6-5 and TRBJ2-7; tentative D call: TRBD1 (6 bases). The germline V and J ends were trimmed by 3 bases and 3 bases, with 15 bases remaining between them. The V gene's germline CDR1 is MNHEY and CDR2 SVGAGI. The CDR3 covers 15 residues.

V and J are TRBV3-1 (or the pseudogene TRBV3-2) and TRBJ2-7; weak D call: TRBD2 (6 bases). Germline assignment: CDR1 LGHDT and CDR2 YNNKEL (reference sequence). V was pared by 5 bases and J by 0 bases, with 14 bases between. The length of the CDR3 is 15 residues. As DNA, the CDR3 is TGTGCCAGCAGCAGAGAGCGGGTGCCCTCCTACGAGCAGTACTTC. It translates to CASSRERVPSYEQYF.

This clone has just one count. The chain combines TRBV28 with TRBJ1-4; D gene uncertain. CDR1 is MDHEN and CDR2 is SYDVKM in the germline V gene. The V gene lost 3 bases and the J gene lost 7 bases, with 9 bases spanning the gap. CDR3 length: 13 residues. The CDR3 loop is CASSFGSREKLFF. In nucleotides, the CDR3 is TGTGCCAGCAGTTTCGGGTCTCGTGAAAAACTGTTTTTT.